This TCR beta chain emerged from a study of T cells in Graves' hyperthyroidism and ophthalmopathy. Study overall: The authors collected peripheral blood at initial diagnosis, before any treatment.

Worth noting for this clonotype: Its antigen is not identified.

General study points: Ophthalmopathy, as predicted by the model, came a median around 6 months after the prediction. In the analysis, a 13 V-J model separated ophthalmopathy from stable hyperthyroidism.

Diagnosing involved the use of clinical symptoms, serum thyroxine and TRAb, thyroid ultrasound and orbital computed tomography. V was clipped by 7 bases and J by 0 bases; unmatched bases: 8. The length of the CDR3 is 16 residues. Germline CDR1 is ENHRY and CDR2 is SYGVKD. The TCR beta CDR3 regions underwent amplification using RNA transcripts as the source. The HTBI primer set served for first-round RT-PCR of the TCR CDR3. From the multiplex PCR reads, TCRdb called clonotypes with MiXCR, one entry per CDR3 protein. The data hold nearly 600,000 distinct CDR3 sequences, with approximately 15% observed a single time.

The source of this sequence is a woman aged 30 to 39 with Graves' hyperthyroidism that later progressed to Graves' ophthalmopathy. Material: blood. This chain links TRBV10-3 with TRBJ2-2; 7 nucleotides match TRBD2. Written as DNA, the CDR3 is TGTGCCATCAACGGGGCTAGCGGAACGAACACCGGGGAGCTGTTTTTT. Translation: CAINGASGTNTGELFF.